Below are 26 T cell receptor beta chains sequenced from a single sample in a study of beta chain features in type 1 diabetes. Their antigens are not known. Study-wide results and limits: Moderate yet significant TCRB CDR3 shortening was seen in Type 1 diabetes patients in all four CD4+ subsets.

The study reverse transcribed the entire isolated RNA, so it sequenced expressed TCRB transcripts. Sequencing used immunoSEQ multiplex PCR; TCRdb keeps in-frame clones, though not all of them. There are about 150,000 clones in the sample; about 9% occur only once, and under 0.85% lies in the top ten. The specimen sequenced was central memory CD4+ T cells from blood. Every receptor here comes from a young woman with type 1 diabetes.

This chain links TRBV7-9 with TRBJ1-2; the D is unclear. V dropped 0 bases and J dropped 8 bases, with 10 bases sitting between them. CDR1 is SEHNR and CDR2 is FQNEAQ in the germline V gene (reference sequence). This CDR3 comprises 13 residues. DNA for the CDR3: TGTGCCAGCAGCTTAGCAGAATCTAGCGGCTACACCTTC. This translates into CASSLAESSGYTF.

This clone was counted only a few times. The chain employs TRBV6-6 and TRBJ1-2; 8 nucleotides align to TRBD1. CDR1 and CDR2 (germline): MNHNY, SVGAGI (reference sequence). This CDR3 region has 14 residues. V shed 6 bases and J 4 bases; nucleotides not matched to a gene: 7. The CDR3 DNA follows: TGTGCCAGCAGATTATTCCAGGGGGCCTATGGCTACACCTTC. This gives the protein CASRLFQGAYGYTF.

The DNA for the CDR3 is TGTGCCAGCAGCCTGGACCGAGTACAAGAGACCCAGTACTTC. Its protein product is CASSLDRVQETQYF. The chain couples TRBV5-6 to TRBJ2-5; no clear D gene. V was clipped by 4 bases and J by 2 bases, with 12 bases between them. Germline V CDR1 and CDR2: SGHDT, YYEEEE. There are 14 residues in the CDR3.

In this sample, this clone turned up a few times. The rearrangement uses TRBV5-1 and TRBJ2-2, with 7 bases matching TRBD1. V shed 4 bases, J shed 4 bases, and the junction held 7 bases outside the gene matches. The CDR3 runs 15 residues. The germline CDR1 and CDR2 sequences are SGHRS and YFSETQ. The CDR3 protein is CASSSPGGRTGELFF. The DNA of the CDR3 is TGCGCCAGCAGCAGCCCAGGGGGTCGCACCGGGGAGCTGTTTTTT.

This clone came up a few times. The J gene is TRBJ1-4, the V gene TRBV2, with TRBD1 matching 7 bases. In germline, CDR1 is SNHLY, CDR2 FYNNEI. J gave up 7 bases and V 9 bases, and 8 bases lay outside the gene matches. This CDR3 is 13 amino acids long. The CDR3 DNA sequence: TGTGCCAGTATTCGACAGGGAGGTGAAAAACTGTTTTTT. It is translated as CASIRQGGEKLFF.

The CDR3 loop is CASSPTFAGTGGISGYTF. For the CDR3, the DNA is TGCGCCAGCAGTCCCACTTTCGCCGGGACAGGGGGCATCAGTGGCTACACCTTC. This chain links TRBV5-1 with TRBJ1-2; 12 nucleotides line up with TRBD1. Germline V gene sequence: CDR1 SGHRS, CDR2 YFSETQ. V trimming: 5 bases; J trimming: 7 bases; junction bases outside the gene matches: 18. This CDR3 comprises 18 residues. The full variable domain, its missing parts supplied by reference TRBV5-1 and TRBJ1-2, is KAGVTQTPRYLIKTRGQQVTLSCSPISGHRSVSWYQQTPGQGLQFLFEYFSETQRNKGNFPGRFSGRQFSNSRSEMNVSTLELGDSALYLCASSPTFAGTGGISGYTFGSGTRLTVV.

This clone was seen more than once but under ten times. The chain couples TRBV29-1 to TRBJ2-3; D possibly corresponds to TRBD2 (5 bases). In germline, CDR1 is SQVTM, CDR2 ANQGSEA. Trimming removed 8 bases at V and 1 base at J, with 13 bases between. This CDR3 has 13 residues. Written as DNA, the CDR3 is TGCAGCAAACTGGGAGTGGGCACAGATACGCAGTATTTT. This translates into CSKLGVGTDTQYF.

This chain uses TRBV10-3 with TRBJ2-3; the match to TRBD2 covers 12 bases. Germline V lookup: CDR1 ENHRY, CDR2 SYGVKD. The CDR3 totals 17 residues. The V segment lost 9 bases and the J segment 2 bases; nucleotides outside the gene matches: 12. The DNA of the CDR3 is TGTGCCATGGGTTCTAGCGGGAGGGAGGCATACACAGATACGCAGTATTTT. Translating it yields CAMGSSGREAYTDTQYF.

The rearrangement links TRBV30 to TRBJ2-7; a weak D match, TRBD1 (6 bases). The CDR3 runs to 13 residues. Deletions cut 0 bases from V and 2 bases from J, with 8 bases between. CDR1 and CDR2 from the germline V gene are GTSNPN and SVGIG (reference sequence). As DNA, the CDR3 is TGTGCCTGGAGTGTACAGGGCCCCTACGAGCAGTACTTC. Its protein is CAWSVQGPYEQYF.

This sequence joins TRBV9 and TRBJ1-3; 9 positions agree with TRBD1. The germline V gene encodes CDR1 SGDLS and CDR2 YYNGEE. This CDR3 has 15 amino acids. The J segment lost 7 bases and the V segment lost 4 bases, leaving 9 bases of the junction unmatched. CDR3 coding DNA: TGTGCCAGCAGCCCAATGGGGACAGGGTCGAACACCATATATTTT. Translated: CASSPMGTGSNTIYF.

This clone was observed a handful of times. The CDR3 sequence is CASSLFLSGSGEQYF. The DNA for the CDR3 is TGTGCCAGCAGTTTATTTCTTAGCGGGAGTGGCGAGCAGTACTTC. The rearrangement links TRBV27 to TRBJ2-7; TRBD2 aligns across 9 bases. V lost 1 base to trimming and J lost 6 bases; unmatched junction nucleotides: 7. Germline V gene data show CDR1 as MNHEY and CDR2 as SMNVEV (reference sequence). The CDR3 has 15 residues.

This clone occurred a few times. The chain links TRBV6-5 to TRBJ2-7; 9 nucleotides match TRBD1. The V gene end was trimmed by 5 bases and the J gene end by 3 bases; junction bases not matched to a gene: 8. The V gene's germline CDR1 is MNHEY and CDR2 SVGAGI. This CDR3 has 15 amino acids. The CDR3: CASSRSGQGFYEQYF. CDR3 DNA sequence: TGTGCCAGCAGTCGCTCGGGACAGGGCTTCTACGAGCAGTACTTC.

With regard to this clone: Other DNA sequences in this sample translate to the same CDR3. The rearrangement uses TRBV7-9 and TRBJ1-5; the D is unclear. Deletions cut 3 bases from V and 5 bases from J, with 5 bases between. Germline V gene lookup returns CDR1 SEHNR and CDR2 FQNEAQ (reference sequence). The CDR3 length is 12 residues. CDR3 sequence reads: CASSFSDQPQHF. The CDR3 nucleotides read TGTGCCAGCAGCTTCTCGGATCAGCCCCAGCATTTT.

The DNA for the CDR3 is TGTGCCAGCAGCTTGGTACCTAGCGGCTACAATGAGCAGTTCTTC. Translated: CASSLVPSGYNEQFF. This chain connects TRBV5-4 to TRBJ2-1; 7 bases map to TRBD2. The V gene end was trimmed by 0 bases and the J gene end by 3 bases; junction bases not matched to a gene: 3. CDR1 and CDR2 (germline): SGHNT, YYREEE (reference sequence). The CDR3 contains 15 residues. Combining the CDR3 with reference TRBV5-4 and TRBJ2-1 gives the whole variable domain ETGVTQSPTHLIKTRGQQVTLRCSSQSGHNTVSWYQQALGQGPQFIFQYYREEENGRGNFPPRFSGLQFPNYSSELNVNALELDDSALYLCASSLVPSGYNEQFFGPGTRLTVL.

This clone was found a few times. This rearrangement joins TRBV7-9 to TRBJ1-1; no firm D call. Trimming left V 3 bases short and J 1 base short, with 9 bases between. The CDR3 is 14 residues long. In germline, CDR1 is SEHNR, CDR2 FQNEAQ (reference sequence). The CDR3 sequence: CASSFPAPNTEAFF. CDR3 sequence (DNA): TGTGCCAGCAGCTTCCCAGCGCCGAACACTGAAGCTTTCTTT.

CDR3 loop: CASSPPGGTQATQYF. In DNA, the CDR3 is TGTGCCAGCTCACCACCGGGGGGGACCCAGGCGACGCAGTATTTT. The chain uses TRBV18 and TRBJ2-3; TRBD2 matches 7 bases. Trimming removed 0 bases from V and 9 bases from J; junction bases left unmatched: 9. CDR1 is KGHSH, CDR2 LQKENI, per germline. This CDR3 is built from 15 residues.

V is TRBV7-9 and J is TRBJ2-1, with 7 positions matching TRBD2. The CDR3 covers 14 residues. Trimming removed 3 bases from V and 3 bases from J; junction bases left unmatched: 2. Germline values: CDR1 SEHNR, CDR2 FQNEAQ (reference sequence). This CDR3 reads CASSFTSDYNEQFF. The CDR3 DNA follows: TGTGCCAGCAGCTTTACTAGCGACTACAATGAGCAGTTCTTC. Full variable domain (missing parts from reference TRBV7-9 and TRBJ2-1): DTGVSQNPRHKITKRGQNVTFRCDPISEHNRLYWYRQTLGQGPEFLTYFQNEAQLEKSRLLSDRFSAERPKGSFSTLEIQRTEQGDSAMYLCASSFTSDYNEQFFGPGTRLTVL.

This clone was counted many times. This chain connects TRBV30 to TRBJ2-7, with TRBD2 identical over 13 bases. The CDR3 loop spans 14 amino acids. Germline CDR1 GTSNPN, CDR2 SVGIG (reference sequence). Trimming cost V 4 bases and J 3 bases; bases outside gene matches: 3. The DNA for the CDR3 is TGTGCCTGGACCCGGACTAGCGGGAGCTACGAGCAGTACTTC. The encoded protein is CAWTRTSGSYEQYF.

This clone occurred a few times. This chain uses TRBV19 with TRBJ2-1; 12 bases fit TRBD2. V shed 5 bases, J shed 7 bases, and the junction held 9 bases outside the gene matches. Per germline, CDR1 LNHDA and CDR2 SQIVND (reference sequence). The CDR3 sequence is 16 residues long. CDR3 in amino acids: CASSDRLAGASNEQFF. The CDR3 DNA is TGTGCCAGTAGTGATCGACTAGCGGGAGCGAGTAATGAGCAGTTCTTC.

This clone was seen only a few times. The chain recombines TRBV5-1 with TRBJ2-5; D perhaps matches TRBD1 (7 bases). From germline, CDR1 is SGHRS and CDR2 YFSETQ. The CDR3 spans 15 residues. The V end lost 4 bases, the J end lost 5 bases, and 18 bases lay between the germline ends. The CDR3 region is CASSRTQGGEETQYF. CDR3 sequence (DNA): TGCGCCAGCAGCCGCACCCAGGGGGGAGAGGAGACCCAGTACTTC.

This clone was picked up a small number of times. The gene calls are TRBV4-1 and TRBJ2-5, with TRBD2 identical over 10 bases. Germline trimming cut 0 bases from V and 3 bases from J; bases unmatched to any gene: 7. The V gene's germline CDR1 is MGHRA and CDR2 YSYEKL. The CDR3 is made up of 17 amino acids. Here the CDR3 DNA reads TGCGCCAGCAGCCAAGAAGGTAGTCTAGCGGGAGAAGAGACCCAGTACTTC. This encodes CASSQEGSLAGEETQYF.

The chain employs TRBV7-9 and TRBJ1-1, with D maybe TRBD1 (6 bases). V lost 3 bases, J lost 1 base, and 12 bases lay in between. CDR1 is SEHNR and CDR2 is FQNEAQ in the germline V gene (reference sequence). The CDR3 covers 15 residues. In DNA, the CDR3 is TGTGCCAGCAGCTTGGGGGGGGCTAGGAACACTGAAGCTTTCTTT. Translating it yields CASSLGGARNTEAFF.

The rearrangement uses TRBV7-9 and TRBJ2-1; D might be TRBD2 (5 bases). This CDR3 region has 13 residues. Trimming left V 2 bases short and J 7 bases short, with 9 bases between. Germline V CDR1 and CDR2: SEHNR, FQNEAQ (reference sequence). The CDR3 DNA follows: TGTGCCAGCAGCTTACTAGCAATTAATGAGCAGTTCTTC. This encodes CASSLLAINEQFF. The variable domain in full, with the rest retrieved from reference TRBV7-9 and TRBJ2-1, is DTGVSQNPRHKITKRGQNVTFRCDPISEHNRLYWYRQTLGQGPEFLTYFQNEAQLEKSRLLSDRFSAERPKGSFSTLEIQRTEQGDSAMYLCASSLLAINEQFFGPGTRLTVL.

The CDR3 DNA reads as TGCGCCAGCAGCTTGGGCGGGGGGCCCTACAATGAGCAGTTCTTC. Translated: CASSLGGGPYNEQFF. The rearrangement links TRBV5-1 to TRBJ2-1; 8 bases are shared with TRBD2. CDR3 length: 15 residues. CDR1 and CDR2 from the germline V gene are SGHRS and YFSETQ. Unmatched junction bases numbered 1, after V lost 0 bases and J lost 2 bases.

The J gene is TRBJ2-1, the V gene TRBV5-1; a possible D gene is TRBD2 (6 bases). Germline V gene sequence: CDR1 SGHRS, CDR2 YFSETQ. CDR3 length: 15 amino acids. V dropped 4 bases and J dropped 9 bases, with 20 bases sitting between them. Here the CDR3 DNA reads TGCGCCAGCAGCCCAACGGGAGTAACAAGTGGTGAGCAGTTCTTC. Protein product: CASSPTGVTSGEQFF.

About this clone itself: Different DNA sequences within this sample yield the same CDR3. The rearrangement links TRBV18 to TRBJ2-7; 9 bases match TRBD1. There are 14 residues in the CDR3. CDR1 and CDR2 (germline): KGHSH, LQKENI. V dropped 3 bases and J dropped 2; count of bases not matched to a gene: 2. CDR3 protein: CASSPGTGPYEQYF. Here the CDR3 DNA reads TGTGCCAGCTCACCTGGGACAGGGCCCTACGAGCAGTACTTC.